This T cell receptor beta chain was recovered during a study of regulatory T cells in long-lasting Graves disease. Whole-study results and caveats: Small sample size may have lowered accuracy.

Time point defined: newly diagnosed GD, antithyroid drugs for less than 3 months. Extracted PBMC RNA gave rise to the TCR library. The sample holds many counts of this clonotype. Its target is not known. According to the study, TCR beta libraries were built with iRepertoire HTBI primers and CDR3-region Arm-PCR. In the original workflow: Across samples, 62 TRBV and 12 to 15 TRBJ segments were found. TCRdb itself ran the multiplex PCR reads through MiXCR, one entry per CDR3 protein. In this record, the V and J calls reflect TCRdb's handling and not the investigators' own analysis. This table has a few hundred thousand distinct CDR3 sequences, around 19% appearing once. The sample here was peripheral blood mononuclear cells (PBMCs), taken at new diagnosis, from a patient treated with antithyroid drugs. The receptor comes from a female donor with Graves disease.

CDR3 sequence (DNA): TGTGCCAGCAGTGGTTACACAGATACGCAGTATTTT. Translating gives CASSGYTDTQYF. This chain connects TRBV2 to TRBJ2-3; D call uncertain. Germline CDR1 and CDR2: SNHLY and FYNNEI. This CDR3 region has 12 residues. Trimming cost V 4 bases and J 2 bases, with 4 bases left between them.